This paragraph covers one TCR beta chain sequence. Its cognate antigen is unknown. The data derive from a study of response to subunit inactivated influenza vaccine. Whole-study results and caveats: Authors suggested each seasonal influenza vaccination recruits few new T cells.

The CDR3 sequence is 14 residues long. V shed 10 bases and J 2 bases; nucleotides not matched to a gene: 9. In germline, CDR1 is MNHNS, CDR2 SASEGT. MiXCR, applied by TCRdb to the RT-PCR reads, yields one record per CDR3 protein. The sample includes hundreds of thousands of distinct CDR3 sequences, roughly 27% of them seen just once. This clonotype was sampled from a man aged 50-60 years who received an inactivated influenza vaccine. The sample consisted of CD4+ T cells sorted from PBMCs, taken about 5 days after vaccination. This chain connects TRBV6-1 to TRBJ2-7; 9 bases agree with TRBD2. The DNA of the CDR3 is TGTGCCACCACGAGTAGCGGGAGACCCTACGAGCAGTACTTC. It specifies CATTSSGRPYEQYF.